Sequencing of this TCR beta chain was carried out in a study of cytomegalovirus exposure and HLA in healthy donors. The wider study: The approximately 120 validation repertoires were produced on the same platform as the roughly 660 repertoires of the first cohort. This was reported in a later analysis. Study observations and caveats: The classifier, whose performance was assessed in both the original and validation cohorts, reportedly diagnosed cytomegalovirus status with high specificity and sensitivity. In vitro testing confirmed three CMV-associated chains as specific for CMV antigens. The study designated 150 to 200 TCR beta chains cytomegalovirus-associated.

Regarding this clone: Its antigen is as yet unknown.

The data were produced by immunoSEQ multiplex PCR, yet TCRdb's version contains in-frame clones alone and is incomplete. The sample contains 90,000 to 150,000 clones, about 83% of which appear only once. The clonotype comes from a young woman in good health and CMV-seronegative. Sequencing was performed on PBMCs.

CDR3 nucleotides: TGTGCCAGCAGCTTATTAACAGGGGGAGCTGGCTACACCTTC. Its protein product is CASSLLTGGAGYTF. The chain recombines TRBV7-2 with TRBJ1-2, with 8 bases that match TRBD1. The CDR3 spans 14 residues. Germline V gives CDR1 SGHTA, CDR2 FQGNSA. The V gene end was trimmed by 2 bases and the J gene end by 7 bases; junction bases not matched to a gene: 6. Using reference TRBV7-2 and TRBJ1-2 for the parts outside the CDR3, the full variable domain is GAGVSQSPSNKVTEKGKDVELRCDPISGHTALYWYRQSLGQGLEFLIYFQGNSAPDKSGLPSDRFSAERTGGSVSTLTIQRTQQEDSAVYLCASSLLTGGAGYTFGSGTRLTVV.